This T cell receptor beta chain derives from a study of blood T cell repertoires in COVID-19. As for the study in general: In each case, the material was cDNA or gDNA derived from T cells, B-cell-depleted T cells, or PBMCs.

V shed 3 bases and J shed 7 bases, with 10 bases lying between them. The CDR3 loop spans 12 amino acids. Germline loops: CDR1 SGHNT, CDR2 YYREEE (reference sequence). The assay was immunoSEQ multiplex PCR, and TCRdb's table has in-frame clones only and misses some. This table has about 140,000 clones, over 65% appearing once. A single count supports this clone. The sample taken for sequencing was peripheral blood. The clonotype comes from a man aged 45 to 65 with acute or convalescent COVID-19. The chain couples TRBV5-4 to TRBJ1-2; possible D gene TRBD1, 5 bases. Here the CDR3 reads CASSYQGTGYTF. The CDR3, as DNA: TGTGCCAGCAGCTACCAGGGAACTGGCTACACCTTC.